The rows below give T cell receptor beta chains drawn from one sample of a study of regulatory T cells in long-lasting Graves disease. TCRdb passed the multiplex PCR reads through MiXCR, listing each CDR3 protein once. Of around 500,000 distinct CDR3 sequences listed, about 16% are singletons. The same data also contributed to another study, on T cells in Graves' hyperthyroidism and ophthalmopathy.

This specimen consisted of peripheral blood mononuclear cells (PBMCs), obtained at new diagnosis, from a patient treated with antithyroid drugs. The receptors were sampled from a woman aged 40 to 65 with Graves disease. The CDR3 runs from the conserved cysteine through the conserved F or W. A D gene is named only where the DNA matches it firmly. The size entry is marked missing in some rows and otherwise reads once, few, many or a size class.

>TRBJ2-7|TRBV6-5|TRBD1|many
TGTGCCAGCAGTTTAAGGACAGGGTTATTCTACGAGCAGTACTTC
CASSLRTGLFYEQYF
>TRBJ2-7|TRBV9|NA|once
TGTGCCAGCAGCGTATTTGGGGGCGTCGAAGAGCAGTACTTC
CASSVFGGVEEQYF
>TRBJ2-2|TRBV6-1|NA|NA
TGTGCCAGCAGCATACACGACACCGGGGAGCTGTTTTTT
CASSIHDTGELFF
>TRBJ2-7|TRBV4-1|NA|NA
TGCGCCAGCAGCCAAGATACCAGCCTAATAGGGACCTACGAGCAGTACTTC
CASSQDTSLIGTYEQYF
>TRBJ2-7|TRBV13|NA|many
TGTGCCAGCAGCGTCGTGGGGGCGCGCGGACATCGGTACTTC
CASSVVGARGHRYF
>TRBJ1-1|TRBV6-2/TRBV6-3|NA|NA
TGTGCCAGCAGTTACGGGGGGAGGGTAGCTGAAGCTTTCTTT
CASSYGGRVAEAFF
>TRBJ1-1|TRBV20-1|NA|NA
TGCAGTGAGAAAATGTTGGGGGAAAACACTGAAGCTTTCTTT
CSEKMLGENTEAFF
>TRBJ2-1|TRBV2|NA|many
TGTGCCGGTGGGGTTGTCAATGAGCAGTTCTTC
CAGGVVNEQFF
>TRBJ2-1|TRBV19|NA|few
TGTGCCAGTAGTATAGAACAGGGTCCCTACAATGAGCAGTTCTTC
CASSIEQGPYNEQFF
>TRBJ2-1|TRBV20-1|NA|many
TGCAGTGCTCTCCGGGACATACAGTTCTTC
CSALRDIQFF
>TRBJ2-3|TRBV7-9|NA|few
TGTGCCAGCCCGAGTGCCCAAGATACGCAGTATTTT
CASPSAQDTQYF
>TRBJ1-1|TRBV7-9|NA|NA
TGTGCCAGCACCTTTAGCGGGGGGGTGCAGGGTGAAGCTTTCTTT
CASTFSGGVQGEAFF
>TRBJ2-7|TRBV12-3/TRBV12-4|TRBD2|many
TGTGCCAGCAGTCTAGCGGGGGGCCACATTTACGAGCAGTACTTC
CASSLAGGHIYEQYF
>TRBJ1-2|TRBV28|TRBD1|few
TGTGCCAGCAGTCCCTTCGGGGACAGCTATGGCTACACCTTC
CASSPFGDSYGYTF
>TRBJ2-5|TRBV27|NA|many
TGTGCCAGCAGTTCCTCAGAAAGGGGGCAAGAGACCCAGTACTTC
CASSSSERGQETQYF
>TRBJ2-5|TRBV29-1|TRBD1|many
TGCAGCGTTGAGATAGGGACAGTAAAAGAGACCCAGTACTTC
CSVEIGTVKETQYF
>TRBJ2-7|TRBV28|TRBD1|many
TGTGCCAGCAAGTTCCAGGGGACAGTCTACGAGCAGTACTTC
CASKFQGTVYEQYF
>TRBJ1-1|TRBV12-3/TRBV12-4|NA|many
TGTGCCAGCAGTTTGGTTGGCATTGGCACTGAAGCTTTCTTT
CASSLVGIGTEAFF
>TRBJ1-6|TRBV7-9|NA|NA
TGTGCCAGCAGCTTACGAGTCAGTATGCCCCTCCACTTT
CASSLRVSMPLHF
>TRBJ2-2|TRBV18|TRBD1|NA
TGTGCCAGCTCACGAACCGGGACAGTTTACGCCGGGGAGCTGTTTTTT
CASSRTGTVYAGELFF
>TRBJ1-2|TRBV7-9|TRBD1|NA
TGTGCCAGCAGAATACAGGGGGCGGACTATGGCTACACCTTC
CASRIQGADYGYTF
>TRBJ2-5|TRBV5-1|NA|NA
TGCGCCAGCAGCTTGGCCGTTGCAGGGTACCAAGAGACCCAGTACTTC
CASSLAVAGYQETQYF
>TRBJ2-7|TRBV10-3|NA|NA
TGTGCCATCAGTGAGTACCCAGGGTGGAGGAACGAGCAGTACTTC
CAISEYPGWRNEQYF
>TRBJ2-1|TRBV5-1|TRBD2|many
TGCGCCAGCAGCCCTCCGGCGGGGGGGCGGTACAATGAGCAGTTCTTC
CASSPPAGGRYNEQFF
>TRBJ2-7|TRBV6-2/TRBV6-3|NA|many
TGTGCCACTTCGGAGGGGGGGGCACTGGGGTTGCAGTACTTC
CATSEGGALGLQYF
>TRBJ1-2|TRBV6-1|NA|many
TGTGCCAGCAGCCCCGTTCGAAACTATGGCTACACCTTC
CASSPVRNYGYTF
>TRBJ1-1|TRBV14|NA|NA
TGTGCCAGCAGCCAAGTGGGGGGTAGCTTCATGAACACTGAAGCTTTCTTT
CASSQVGGSFMNTEAFF
>TRBJ1-2|TRBV20-1|NA|many
TGCAGTGCTACTCAGGGTTCCTTTGGCTACACCTTC
CSATQGSFGYTF
>TRBJ1-1|TRBV18|NA|many
TGTGCCAGCTCACCGGCAGGGGAGACTGAAGCTTTCTTT
CASSPAGETEAFF
>TRBJ2-7|TRBV6-1|NA|many
TGTGCCAGCAGTGAGTCTACTTACGAGCAGTACTTC
CASSESTYEQYF
>TRBJ1-1|TRBV7-9|NA|NA
TGTGCCAGCAGTGAAAGGGTCTTGAGGGCTTTCTTT
CASSERVLRAFF
>TRBJ1-4|TRBV11-2|TRBD1|many
TGTGCCAGCAGCTTCAAGGGGGGACAGGGGTTGCAAAAACTGTTTTTT
CASSFKGGQGLQKLFF
>TRBJ2-3|TRBV7-8|NA|few
TGTGCCAGCAGCCAAGAGTCGGAATACACAGATACGCAGTATTTT
CASSQESEYTDTQYF
>TRBJ2-1|TRBV7-3|TRBD1|few
TGTGCCAGCAGCTGGGACAGTTGGAGCTCCTACAATGAGCAGTTCTTC
CASSWDSWSSYNEQFF
>TRBJ2-3|TRBV10-3|NA|many
TGTGCCATCAGTCAACTCACAGATACGCAGTATTTT
CAISQLTDTQYF
>TRBJ1-3|TRBV19|TRBD1|few
TGTGCCAGTCTGGACAGGGCTGGAAACACCATATATTTT
CASLDRAGNTIYF
>TRBJ1-3|TRBV12-3/TRBV12-4|NA|NA
TGTGCCAGCAGTTTACCAGGGCTTTCCAACTCTGGAAACACCATATATTTT
CASSLPGLSNSGNTIYF
>TRBJ2-5|TRBV6-1|TRBD1|many
TGTGCCAGCAGTGGAAGGGGGCTACTACAAGAGACCCAGTACTTC
CASSGRGLLQETQYF
>TRBJ2-2|TRBV6-5|NA|few
TGTGCCAGCAGTTACTCCGCGGACACCGGGGAGCTGTTTTTT
CASSYSADTGELFF
>TRBJ1-5|TRBV12-3/TRBV12-4|NA|many
TGTGCCAGCACAGGGACATCCAGTGAGCCCCAGCATTTT
CASTGTSSEPQHF
>TRBJ1-6|TRBV11-2|NA|NA
TGTGCCAGCAGCTCAACGGCAGGGTTCAAATCACCCCTCCACTTT
CASSSTAGFKSPLHF
>TRBJ2-7|TRBV9|NA|many
TGTGCCAGCAGCGTAGGAGGTGATCCCTACGAGCAGTACTTC
CASSVGGDPYEQYF
>TRBJ2-1|TRBV7-9|TRBD1|many
TGTGCCAGCAGCCTAGGGACAGCTTACAATGAGCAGTTCTTC
CASSLGTAYNEQFF
>TRBJ1-1|TRBV6-1|NA|many
TGTGCCAGCAGACGAGGTAGAGCTGAAGCTTTCTTT
CASRRGRAEAFF
>TRBJ1-1|TRBV27|NA|many
TGTGCCAGCAGTTTCCGTTGGAAAGACACTGAAGCTTTCTTT
CASSFRWKDTEAFF
>TRBJ1-6|TRBV7-2|NA|NA
TGTGCCAGCAGCTTGGACAGCCAGGTCTATAATTCACCCCTCCACTTT
CASSLDSQVYNSPLHF
>TRBJ2-5|TRBV13|TRBD1|NA
TGTGCCAGCAGACGTACAGGGGGAAAAGAGACCCAGTACTTC
CASRRTGGKETQYF
>TRBJ1-5|TRBV29-1|NA|NA
TGCAGCGTCTCAAGTGAATATCAGCCCCAGCATTTT
CSVSSEYQPQHF
>TRBJ2-7|TRBV3-1|TRBD2|NA
TGTGCCAGCAGCCAAGTTAGCGGGGGAAACCCTGCCTACGAGCAGTACTTC
CASSQVSGGNPAYEQYF
>TRBJ2-5|TRBV11-2|NA|many
TGTGCCAGCAGCTTAGGCCCACTTAAAGAGACCCAGTACTTC
CASSLGPLKETQYF
>TRBJ1-1|TRBV2|NA|many
TGTGCCAGCAGTGAAGCTATAAGGGCTGGAAACACTGAAGCTTTCTTT
CASSEAIRAGNTEAFF
>TRBJ1-2|TRBV10-3|NA|NA
TGTGCCATCAGTGAGAGTTCTGGGGGCACCTATGGCTACACCTTC
CAISESSGGTYGYTF
>TRBJ2-1|TRBV20-1|TRBD1|few
TGCAGTGCTACGGACAGGGCACCGGGGACCTACAATGAGCAGTTCTTC
CSATDRAPGTYNEQFF
>TRBJ2-5|TRBV25-1|NA|NA
TGTGCCAGCAGTGAATGGAGGACCACACAAGAGACCCAGTACTTC
CASSEWRTTQETQYF
>TRBJ1-1|TRBV12-3/TRBV12-4|TRBD1|many
TGTGCCAGCAGCCGGACAGGGAGGACTGAAGCTTTCTTT
CASSRTGRTEAFF
>TRBJ1-1|TRBV6-5|TRBD1|many
TGTGCCAGCAGTTACTCGGGACAGGGGAAGGCTGAAGCTTTCTTT
CASSYSGQGKAEAFF
>TRBJ2-1|TRBV10-3|NA|few
TGTGCCAACGGGGGGCCCCAGGGGAATGAGCAGTTCTTC
CANGGPQGNEQFF
>TRBJ1-2|TRBV6-1|NA|many
TGTGCCGTTCACTCCGGGACGGCGAGGGGCTACACCTTC
CAVHSGTARGYTF
>TRBJ2-7|TRBV20-1|TRBD1|NA
TGCAGCGCGTTCCAGGGGGCCCCCTACGAGCAGTACTTC
CSAFQGAPYEQYF